The 26 T cell receptor beta chains listed next were all sequenced from one sample in a study of blood T cell repertoires in COVID-19. Profiled with immunoSEQ multiplex PCR; TCRdb holds only in-frame clones, not every one. The sample consists of about 190,000 clones, under 85% of them appearing once. The sample consisted of peripheral blood. The receptors shown here come from a woman aged 40 to 50 with acute or convalescent COVID-19.

This clone was seen a few times. Other DNA sequences of this sample code for an identical CDR3. The CDR3 here is CASSSRTSGGADTQYF. The CDR3 nucleotides read TGTGCCAGCAGCTCTCGGACTAGCGGGGGGGCAGATACGCAGTATTTT. This chain links TRBV7-2 with TRBJ2-3, with 15 bases fitting TRBD2. V lost 4 bases and J lost 4; bases outside the gene matches: 3. The germline gives CDR1 SGHTA, CDR2 FQGNSA. This CDR3 is 16 amino acids long.

J is TRBJ2-1 and V is TRBV10-2; 9 bases align to TRBD2. Germline loops: CDR1 WSHSY, CDR2 SAAADI. The ends lost 8 bases at V and 6 bases at J; junction bases unmatched: 5. This CDR3 region has 13 residues. The DNA for the CDR3 is TGCGCCAGCTTAGGAGCGGGGGGCAATGAGCAGTTCTTC. Amino acids: CASLGAGGNEQFF.

The chain employs TRBV20-1 and TRBJ2-1; D is undetermined. The CDR3 extends over 13 amino acids. Deletions cut 3 bases from V and 3 bases from J, with 9 bases between. CDR1 and CDR2 from the germline V gene are DFQATT and SNEGSKA (reference sequence). CDR3 sequence (DNA): TGCAGTGCTAGTCCCCAGAACTACAATGAGCAGTTCTTC. This sequence encodes CSASPQNYNEQFF.

The chain recombines TRBV2 with TRBJ2-1; D unclear. Trimming stripped 6 bases from V and 8 bases from J, with 17 bases between. This CDR3 region has 14 residues. Germline CDR1 is SNHLY and CDR2 is FYNNEI. CDR3 DNA sequence: TGTGCCAGCAGGGAAAAAATAAGCGACCATGAGCAGTTCTTC. As protein: CASREKISDHEQFF.

This chain links TRBV6-4 with TRBJ1-2, with TRBD1 matching 10 bases. Germline lookup yields CDR1 MRHNA and CDR2 SNTAGT. Germline trimming cut 6 bases from V and 4 bases from J; bases unmatched to any gene: 8. This CDR3 spans 15 amino acids. The CDR3 loop is CASRIRQGATYGYTF. As DNA, the CDR3 is TGTGCCAGCAGGATAAGACAGGGGGCAACCTATGGCTACACCTTC.

There are a few counts of this clone. This sequence joins TRBV7-2 and TRBJ1-6; D gene unclear. Germline CDR1 SGHTA, CDR2 FQGNSA. Trimming cost V 2 bases and J 10 bases, with 12 bases left between them. The CDR3 runs to 14 residues. The CDR3 coding sequence is TGTGCCAGCAGCTTAATAGGCCCCGGGTCACCCCTCCACTTT. Protein: CASSLIGPGSPLHF.

The genes are TRBV4-1 and TRBJ2-2; TRBD1 aligns across 7 bases. V shed 3 bases and J 1 base; nucleotides not matched to a gene: 2. Germline-derived CDR1 and CDR2 are MGHRA and YSYEKL. The CDR3 runs to 15 residues. The CDR3 DNA reads as TGCGCCAGCAGCCACCGGGACAGGAACACCGGGGAGCTGTTTTTT. Translating gives CASSHRDRNTGELFF.

This chain joins TRBV5-1 and TRBJ2-2; D is possibly TRBD1 (5 bases). This CDR3 has 15 residues. Germline V gives CDR1 SGHRS, CDR2 YFSETQ. Trimming took off 0 bases at V and 5 bases at J, with 11 bases between the two ends. CDR3 DNA sequence: TGCGCCAGCAGCTTGGTATCAGGGTGGACCGGGGAGCTGTTTTTT. Its translation is CASSLVSGWTGELFF.

This clone was observed a few times. At one end the junction does not follow the germline gene, possibly because of a read error. The V gene is TRBV30, the J gene TRBJ1-4, with TRBD1 matching over 7 bases. This CDR3 has 15 amino acids. Germline V gene lookup returns CDR1 GTSNPN and CDR2 SVGIG (reference sequence). CDR3 DNA: TGTGCCGGGAGGATTCAACCCGGGACAGTAGAAAAACTGTTTTTT. As protein: CAGRIQPGTVEKLFF.

V and J are TRBV11-2 and TRBJ1-2; D uncertain. Germline V CDR1 and CDR2: SGHAT, FQNNGV. The CDR3 consists of 11 residues. The V and J ends lost 3 bases and 5 bases respectively, with 4 bases between them. CDR3 sequence: CASSFSYGYTF. CDR3 sequence (DNA): TGTGCCAGCAGCTTCAGTTATGGCTACACCTTC.

The CDR3 nucleotides read TGTGCCAGCAGTGGCCGCCTGGGACTAGCGGGAGTGAATACGCAGTATTTT. Amino acid sequence: CASSGRLGLAGVNTQYF. The chain is built from TRBV2 and TRBJ2-3; 14 bases map to TRBD2. The CDR3 consists of 17 residues. V lost 4 bases, J lost 7 bases, and 10 bases stayed unmatched. Germline CDR1 is SNHLY and CDR2 is FYNNEI.

The J gene is TRBJ1-1, the V gene TRBV2; TRBD1 is a possible D gene (5 bases). The CDR3 totals 13 residues. Germline assignment: CDR1 SNHLY and CDR2 FYNNEI. V dropped 8 bases and J dropped 4 bases, with 14 bases sitting between them. CDR3 sequence (DNA): TGTGCCAGCGGGGCATGGGGTGGCACTGAAGCTTTCTTT. This translates into CASGAWGGTEAFF.

This chain joins TRBV10-3 and TRBJ2-2; 7 bases match TRBD1. J lost 1 base, V lost 11 bases, and 4 bases had no gene match. The CDR3 is 13 amino acids. Looked up from germline, CDR1 is ENHRY and CDR2 is SYGVKD. CDR3 region: CASRQGNTGELFF. The CDR3 DNA reads as TGTGCCTCCCGACAGGGGAACACCGGGGAGCTGTTTTTT.

This clone appeared a single time. V is TRBV21-1 and J is TRBJ1-1; TRBD1 reflects the table's D call only, with no check against the DNA. TRBV21-1 constitutes a pseudogene. This CDR3 is 20 amino acids long. CDR3: CASSEKIVMADSSMNTEAFF. The CDR3 DNA sequence: TGTGCCAGCAGCGAAAAGATCGTAATGGCGGACAGTTCCATGAACACTGAAGCTTTCTTT.

The gene calls are TRBV30 and TRBJ2-5, with D perhaps matching TRBD1 (5 bases). V was pared by 4 bases and J by 5 bases, with 20 bases between. CDR1 GTSNPN and CDR2 SVGIG come from the germline V gene (reference sequence). The CDR3 is made up of 15 amino acids. DNA of the CDR3: TGTGCCTGGAACCCCCCAGTGGGCAGGGTGGAGACCCAGTACTTC. Its translation: CAWNPPVGRVETQYF.

This rearrangement joins TRBV29-1 to TRBJ2-1, with 9 positions matching TRBD2. The V and J ends lost 2 bases and 0 bases, in that order; junction bases with no gene match: 14. The CDR3 contains 19 residues. Germline loops: CDR1 SQVTM, CDR2 ANQGSEA. CDR3 amino acids: CSVEPTSGTTRSSYNEQFF. The CDR3 DNA reads TGCAGCGTTGAACCGACTAGCGGTACAACCCGGAGCTCCTACAATGAGCAGTTCTTC.

The chain uses TRBV29-1 and TRBJ1-1; tentative D call: TRBD1 (5 bases). Germline V gene lookup returns CDR1 SQVTM and CDR2 ANQGSEA. CDR3 length equals 15 residues. The V end was cut by 5 bases, the J end by 4 bases, with 20 bases between. The CDR3 coding sequence is TGCAGCGTTTATGCCTTCCCAGGGCCAGGCACTGAAGCTTTCTTT. Its translation: CSVYAFPGPGTEAFF.

The rearrangement links TRBV5-8 to TRBJ2-7, with D maybe TRBD2 (6 bases). The germline V gene encodes CDR1 SGHTS and CDR2 YDEGEE. The V gene lost 3 bases and the J gene lost 3 bases, with 16 bases spanning the gap. This CDR3 is 15 amino acids long. As DNA, the CDR3 is TGTGCCAGCAGCTCCGGAGGGCAGGGATACTACGAGCAGTACTTC. This sequence encodes CASSSGGQGYYEQYF.

This sequence joins TRBV7-9 and TRBJ2-1, with TRBD1 as a possible D gene (5 bases). Germline CDR1 reads SEHNR; CDR2 reads FQNEAQ (reference sequence). V gave up 2 bases and J gave up 8 bases, with 16 bases separating them. There are 15 residues in the CDR3. CDR3 in amino acids: CASSLNGDRGDEQFF. The CDR3 nucleotides are TGTGCCAGCAGCTTAAATGGGGATAGGGGCGATGAGCAGTTCTTC.

The V and J genes are TRBV7-2 and TRBJ2-7; 7 bases agree with TRBD1. V trimming: 3 bases; J trimming: 3 bases; junction bases outside the gene matches: 5. This CDR3 contains 14 residues. Germline V gene sequence: CDR1 SGHTA, CDR2 FQGNSA. For the CDR3, the DNA is TGTGCCAGCAGCTTGGACAGGAACAACTACGAGCAGTACTTC. Translation gives CASSLDRNNYEQYF.

To note about this clone: Compared with germline, one end of the junction differs, possibly owing to a read error. V gene TRBV3-1 (or the pseudogene TRBV3-2) combines with J gene TRBJ1-4, with D uncertain. The CDR3 is made up of 13 amino acids. The germline V gene has CDR1 LGHDT and CDR2 YNNKEL (reference sequence). The chain's CDR3 is CASSQGPGGKTVF. CDR3 coding DNA: TGTGCCAGCAGCCAAGGGCCAGGTGGAAAAACTGTTTTT.

V and J are TRBV18 and TRBJ1-3, with 8 bases lining up with TRBD1. The germline CDR1 and CDR2 sequences are KGHSH and LQKENI. Unmatched junction bases numbered 6, after V lost 4 bases and J lost 4 bases. This CDR3 is built from 15 residues. CDR3 region: CASSRAGTGGNTIYF. The CDR3 DNA reads as TGTGCCAGCTCACGCGCGGGGACAGGAGGAAACACCATATATTTT.

This clone was picked up a small number of times. The same CDR3 can be traced to other DNA sequences in this sample. The DNA of the CDR3 is TGTGCCACCAGTGATCGTAACTATGGCTACACCTTC. Translation: CATSDRNYGYTF. The chain uses TRBV24-1 and TRBJ1-2; D is undetermined. The V and J ends lost 3 bases and 1 base respectively, with 2 bases between them. The CDR3 spans 12 residues. Germline CDR1 reads KGHDR; CDR2 reads SFDVKD.

This sequence joins TRBV29-1 and TRBJ2-3; D is undetermined. The ends were cut back, 2 bases at V and 2 bases at J, with 8 bases in the middle. Germline V gene data show CDR1 as SQVTM and CDR2 as ANQGSEA. The CDR3 consists of 13 residues. CDR3 region: CSVERRSTDTQYF. The CDR3 nucleotides read TGCAGCGTTGAACGGCGGTCCACAGATACGCAGTATTTT.

The CDR3 region is CASSPSGPGGLWQFF. The DNA for the CDR3 is TGTGCCAGCAGCCCCTCGGGGCCAGGGGGCTTATGGCAGTTCTTC. The chain has TRBV28 and TRBJ2-1, with TRBD1 matching 8 bases. Losses at the gene ends were 6 bases for V and 12 bases for J; bases not matched to a gene: 16. Germline CDR1 is MDHEN and CDR2 is SYDVKM. CDR3 size: 15 residues.

The gene calls are TRBV18 and TRBJ1-1, with D maybe TRBD1 (5 bases). V was cut by 6 bases and J by 4 bases, with 18 bases left in between. The CDR3 runs 15 residues. Germline V gene data show CDR1 as KGHSH and CDR2 as LQKENI. The CDR3 reads CASSPRRTGGTEAFF. CDR3 in DNA: TGTGCCAGCTCGCCTCGCCGCACCGGGGGCACTGAAGCTTTCTTT.